Below are 30 T cell receptor beta chains sequenced from a single sample in a study of beta chain features in type 1 diabetes. The entirety of the isolated RNA underwent reverse transcription, so expressed TCRB transcripts were sequenced. Measured with immunoSEQ multiplex PCR; TCRdb has only the in-frame clones, and not every one. This table has more than 30,000 clones, approximately 60% appearing once. The sample consisted of Tregs from blood. Every receptor here comes from a woman aged 25 to 39 in good health.

The V gene is TRBV6-6, the J gene TRBJ2-1; possible D gene TRBD1, 6 bases. CDR1 MNHNY and CDR2 SVGAGI come from the germline V gene (reference sequence). This CDR3 spans 16 amino acids. V gave up 6 bases and J gave up 0 bases, with 15 bases separating them. The CDR3 here is CASSPLDRSSYNEQFF. CDR3 coding DNA: TGTGCCAGCAGCCCCCTTGACAGGAGCTCCTACAATGAGCAGTTCTTC.

CDR3 sequence reads: CASSIDLYAEQYF. CDR3 bases: TGTGCCAGTAGTATAGACCTATACGCCGAGCAGTACTTC. The genes are TRBV19 and TRBJ2-7; D gene unclear. CDR1 and CDR2 (germline): LNHDA, SQIVND (reference sequence). The CDR3 sequence is 13 residues long. V was trimmed by 0 bases and J by 6 bases, leaving 9 bases between them.

This clone came up once. CDR3 region: CASRYSGPDTQYF. The CDR3 bases are TGTGCCAGCAGGTACTCAGGGCCAGATACGCAGTATTTT. The chain uses TRBV2 and TRBJ2-3, with TRBD1 as a possible D gene (5 bases). The CDR3 has 13 amino acids. V lost 6 bases, J lost 4 bases, and 11 bases lay in between. CDR1 is SNHLY and CDR2 is FYNNEI in the germline V gene.

This clone is categorized as medium-sized (0.01 to 0.1%). The chain has TRBV27 and TRBJ1-5; 8 bases fit TRBD1. Looked up from germline, CDR1 is MNHEY and CDR2 is SMNVEV (reference sequence). This CDR3 comprises 14 residues. V lost 5 bases to trimming and J lost 8 bases; unmatched junction nucleotides: 8. The CDR3 nucleotides are TGTGCCAGCAGTGCCCGACAGGGGATCGAGCCCCAGCATTTT. Its translation is CASSARQGIEPQHF.

This clone was picked up a small number of times. This sequence joins TRBV20-1 and TRBJ2-7; D is undetermined. The ends were cut back, 2 bases at V and 3 bases at J, with 5 bases in the middle. Per germline, CDR1 DFQATT and CDR2 SNEGSKA (reference sequence). The CDR3 is 11 amino acids. CDR3 nucleotide sequence: TGCAGTGCTAGATCTTTCTACGAGCAGTACTTC. This translates into CSARSFYEQYF.

The rearrangement joins TRBV5-6 to TRBJ2-1; TRBD2 agrees at 11 bases. The germline gives CDR1 SGHDT, CDR2 YYEEEE. V shed 4 bases and J 12 bases; nucleotides not matched to a gene: 15. The CDR3 has 16 amino acids. The CDR3 region has the DNA TGTGCCAGCAGCCAGCTGTGGCTACTAGCGGGAGATCGGCAGTTCTTC. This gives the protein CASSQLWLLAGDRQFF. Full variable domain (outside the CDR3, taken from reference TRBV5-6 and TRBJ2-1): DAGVTQSPTHLIKTRGQQVTLRCSPKSGHDTVSWYQQALGQGPQFIFQYYEEEERQRGNFPDRFSGHQFPNYSSELNVNALLLGDSALYLCASSQLWLLAGDRQFFGPGTRLTVL.

The V call is TRBV7-9, the J call TRBJ1-1; maybe TRBD1 (5 bases). Per the germline V gene, CDR1 is SEHNR and CDR2 is FQNEAQ (reference sequence). The V end lost 3 bases, the J end lost 1 base, and 12 bases lay between the germline ends. The CDR3 has 15 amino acids. CDR3 in amino acids: CASSLQGFSNTEAFF. The CDR3 DNA reads TGTGCCAGCAGCTTGCAGGGATTTTCGAACACTGAAGCTTTCTTT.

This chain connects TRBV7-2 to TRBJ2-2; TRBD2 might be the D (6 bases). Germline V lookup: CDR1 SGHTA, CDR2 FQGNSA. The CDR3 has 15 amino acids. V was shortened by 3 bases and J by 6 bases, with 14 bases between the two germline ends. CDR3 sequence (DNA): TGTGCCAGCAGCTTGGGGGGATTTACGCCCGGGGAGCTGTTTTTT. Its protein is CASSLGGFTPGELFF.

This chain connects TRBV4-1 to TRBJ2-7; perhaps TRBD1 as D (5 bases). Germline values: CDR1 MGHRA, CDR2 YSYEKL. The ends were cut back, 2 bases at V and 4 bases at J, with 6 bases in the middle. The CDR3 loop spans 12 amino acids. CDR3 protein: CASSQRGYEQYF. The CDR3 coding sequence is TGCGCCAGCAGCCAAAGGGGTTACGAGCAGTACTTC.

The chain has TRBV14 and TRBJ2-1; TRBD2 matches at 13 bases. The CDR3 loop spans 18 amino acids. Germline V gives CDR1 SGHDN, CDR2 FVKESK. V lost 1 base and J lost 7; bases outside the gene matches: 10. The CDR3 nucleotides are TGTGCCAGCAGCCAAGGGGGACTAGCGGGACCTCTACGGAATGAGCAGTTCTTC. This encodes CASSQGGLAGPLRNEQFF.

V is TRBV7-2 and J is TRBJ2-4; TRBD1 matches 7 bases. Germline V gives CDR1 SGHTA, CDR2 FQGNSA. The V and J ends lost 5 bases and 5 bases, in that order; junction bases with no gene match: 12. CDR3 length: 16 amino acids. The CDR3 DNA follows: TGTGCCAGCAGCCTTCAGCCAGGGGGTTTGGAAAACATTCAGTACTTC. It yields the protein CASSLQPGGLENIQYF.

J is TRBJ2-7 and V is TRBV4-3; 7 bases fit TRBD1. V dropped 3 bases and J dropped 3; count of bases not matched to a gene: 5. Germline V gene data show CDR1 as LGHNA and CDR2 as YSLEER. The CDR3 loop spans 14 amino acids. The CDR3 DNA is TGCGCCAGCAGCCAGGGACAGACGAACTACGAGCAGTACTTC. The encoded protein is CASSQGQTNYEQYF.

The chain links TRBV6-6 to TRBJ2-7; TRBD2 agrees at 12 bases. The length of the CDR3 is 15 residues. J gave up 4 bases and V 6 bases, and 7 bases lay outside the gene matches. The germline gives CDR1 MNHNY, CDR2 SVGAGI (reference sequence). CDR3 sequence (DNA): TGTGCCAGCAGAACGACTAGCGGGAGATCTTACGAGCAGTACTTC. Translation gives CASRTTSGRSYEQYF.

V and J are TRBV18 and TRBJ2-5, with a possible D match to TRBD1 (6 bases). The V gene's germline CDR1 is KGHSH and CDR2 LQKENI. CDR3 size: 13 residues. Deletions cut 4 bases from V and 2 bases from J, with 8 bases between. CDR3 residues: CASSRTGQETQYF. CDR3 DNA sequence: TGTGCCAGCTCACGAACAGGGCAAGAGACCCAGTACTTC.

The chain carries TRBV6-1 and TRBJ2-1, with 12 bases aligning to TRBD2. Germline V CDR1 and CDR2: MNHNS, SASEGT. V dropped 7 bases and J dropped 9; count of bases not matched to a gene: 10. CDR3 length equals 15 residues. CDR3 nucleotides: TGTGCCAGCATCGTCAGCCTAGCGGGAGGGCGTGAGCAGTTCTTC. Amino acids: CASIVSLAGGREQFF.

The genes are TRBV21-1 and TRBJ2-1; the table's D call of TRBD2 was not tested on the DNA. TRBV21-1 is termed a pseudogene. The CDR3 is made up of 18 amino acids. The DNA of the CDR3 is TGTGCCAGCAGCCCCCCCGAGGAGGAAAGGAGCTCCTACAATGAGCAGTTCTTC. Residues: CASSPPEEERSSYNEQFF.

The V and J genes are TRBV5-6 and TRBJ2-4, with TRBD1 as a possible D gene (6 bases). The V gene's germline CDR1 is SGHDT and CDR2 YYEEEE. CDR3 size: 16 residues. Trimming stripped 1 base from V and 0 bases from J, with 11 bases between. This chain's CDR3 is CASSLWGRVAKNIQYF. DNA of the CDR3: TGTGCCAGCAGCTTGTGGGGGCGTGTAGCCAAAAACATTCAGTACTTC.

This chain connects TRBV6-6 to TRBJ2-2, with 7 bases that match TRBD1. The CDR3 has 15 residues. The germline CDR1 and CDR2 sequences are MNHNY and SVGAGI (reference sequence). The V segment lost 2 bases and the J segment 5 bases; nucleotides outside the gene matches: 5. CDR3 sequence reads: CASSYRQGWTGELFF. The CDR3 DNA reads TGTGCCAGCAGTTACCGACAGGGTTGGACCGGGGAGCTGTTTTTT.

The chain employs TRBV27 and TRBJ1-2; tentative D call: TRBD1 (6 bases). The V end lost 7 bases, the J end lost 3 bases, and 12 bases lay between the germline ends. CDR3 length: 13 residues. Germline V gives CDR1 MNHEY, CDR2 SMNVEV (reference sequence). The CDR3 bases are TGTGCCAGCAAACAGGGAGATTACTATGGCTACACCTTC. Translating gives CASKQGDYYGYTF.

CDR3 nucleotide sequence: TGTGCCAGCTCGGTAGGACTGTCCTCCTACGAGCAGTACTTC. It yields the protein CASSVGLSSYEQYF. The rearrangement uses TRBV7-2 and TRBJ2-5; D perhaps matches TRBD2 (5 bases). The J call may be faulty, since TRBJ2-7 better matches the DNA end. CDR3 length: 14 amino acids. Germline lookup yields CDR1 SGHTA and CDR2 FQGNSA.

This chain uses TRBV7-8 with TRBJ2-2, with TRBD2 identical over 10 bases. Per the germline V gene, CDR1 is SGHVS and CDR2 is FQNEAQ. The CDR3 runs to 16 residues. V lost 7 bases to trimming and J lost 0 bases; unmatched junction nucleotides: 5. The CDR3: CASIKLAGTNTGELFF. CDR3 DNA sequence: TGTGCCAGCATCAAACTAGCGGGAACGAACACCGGGGAGCTGTTTTTT.

This sequence joins TRBV6-1 and TRBJ1-5; possible D gene TRBD1, 5 bases. The CDR3 covers 15 residues. Germline CDR1 is MNHNS and CDR2 is SASEGT. Trimming removed 6 bases from V and 7 bases from J, with 19 bases in between. The CDR3 region is CASRKRGGDGQPQHF. In DNA form, the CDR3 reads TGTGCCAGCAGGAAAAGGGGAGGGGACGGACAGCCCCAGCATTTT.

The chain couples TRBV7-9 to TRBJ2-7; weak D call: TRBD2 (5 bases). Germline CDR1 reads SEHNR; CDR2 reads FQNEAQ (reference sequence). The CDR3 loop spans 14 amino acids. Trimming took 8 bases from V and 0 from J, leaving 14 bases between them. CDR3 sequence (DNA): TGTGCCAGCTCACCAGCCGGGGTCTCCTACGAGCAGTACTTC. Residues: CASSPAGVSYEQYF.

This clone turned up a few times. The CDR3 sequence is CAISGLAGEDTQYF. DNA for the CDR3: TGTGCCATCAGCGGACTAGCGGGAGAAGATACGCAGTATTTT. The chain employs TRBV10-3 and TRBJ2-3, with 13 bases aligning to TRBD2. The CDR3 length is 14 residues. Germline V gene data show CDR1 as ENHRY and CDR2 as SYGVKD. The junction had 2 bases not matched to a gene; V was cut back by 6 bases and J by 5 bases.

The chain has TRBV7-2 and TRBJ2-5; D not resolved. CDR1 SGHTA and CDR2 FQGNSA come from the germline V gene. V was pared by 3 bases and J by 3 bases, with 2 bases between. The CDR3 is made up of 11 amino acids. DNA of the CDR3: TGTGCCAGCAGCTTCAAAGAGACCCAGTACTTC. Residues: CASSFKETQYF.

This chain links TRBV20-1 with TRBJ2-7; D call uncertain. The CDR3 has 10 amino acids. With 6 bases removed from V and 6 bases from J, the gap between germline ends came to 9 bases. Germline CDR1 reads DFQATT; CDR2 reads SNEGSKA (reference sequence). This chain's CDR3 is CSALASEQYF. CDR3 bases: TGCAGTGCCTTGGCTAGCGAGCAGTACTTC.

The CDR3 region is CSVQGFSYEQYF. CDR3 sequence (DNA): TGCAGCGTGCAGGGATTCTCCTACGAGCAGTACTTC. The genes are TRBV29-1 and TRBJ2-7, with D perhaps TRBD1 (5 bases). CDR3 length: 12 residues. Germline-derived CDR1 and CDR2 are SQVTM and ANQGSEA. Trimming took 6 bases from V and 0 from J, leaving 9 bases between them.

The V and J genes are TRBV5-1 and TRBJ2-5; weak D call: TRBD1 (5 bases). The CDR3 runs 14 residues. CDR1 is SGHRS, CDR2 YFSETQ, per germline. V lost 3 bases and J lost 0, with 9 bases in between. The CDR3 bases are TGCGCCAGCAGCTCCCAGGGTAACCAAGAGACCCAGTACTTC. Translation: CASSSQGNQETQYF. The whole variable domain, filled in from reference TRBV5-1 and TRBJ2-5, reads KAGVTQTPRYLIKTRGQQVTLSCSPISGHRSVSWYQQTPGQGLQFLFEYFSETQRNKGNFPGRFSGRQFSNSRSEMNVSTLELGDSALYLCASSSQGNQETQYFGPGTRLLVL.

Written as DNA, the CDR3 is TGCAGTGCTAGCCGGGGCGGGGCCCACACCTTC. This codes for CSASRGGAHTF. The chain links TRBV20-1 to TRBJ1-2; the D gene is possibly TRBD1 (5 bases). The V and J ends lost 3 bases and 12 bases respectively, with 14 bases between them. This CDR3 spans 11 amino acids. Germline V gene sequence: CDR1 DFQATT, CDR2 SNEGSKA (reference sequence).

The chain joins TRBV6-6 to TRBJ2-7, with 11 bases matching TRBD1. V was pared by 4 bases and J by 4 bases, with 3 bases of the junction left unmatched. CDR1 MNHNY and CDR2 SVGAGI come from the germline V gene (reference sequence). The CDR3 extends over 14 amino acids. CDR3 nucleotide sequence: TGTGCCAGCAGTTCCGGACAGGGGGCTTACGAGCAGTACTTC. This translates into CASSSGQGAYEQYF.